This T cell receptor beta chain appears in the sequencing data of a study of blood T cell repertoires in COVID-19. Trimming pared 4 bases from V and 7 bases from J, leaving 15 bases between. Germline V gene sequence: CDR1 KGHDR, CDR2 SFDVKD. CDR3 size: 14 residues. Assay: immunoSEQ multiplex PCR; the TCRdb copy retains only in-frame clones and omits some. The sample has about 150,000 clones; 88% are singletons. This TCR was sampled from a woman in her seventies with acute or convalescent COVID-19. The rearrangement links TRBV24-1 to TRBJ2-5, with D possibly TRBD2 on 6 matching bases. The sequencing input was peripheral blood. The CDR3 loop is CATSDPGQAGTQYF. The CDR3 DNA reads TGTGCCACCAGTGACCCCGGGCAAGCGGGGACCCAGTACTTC.